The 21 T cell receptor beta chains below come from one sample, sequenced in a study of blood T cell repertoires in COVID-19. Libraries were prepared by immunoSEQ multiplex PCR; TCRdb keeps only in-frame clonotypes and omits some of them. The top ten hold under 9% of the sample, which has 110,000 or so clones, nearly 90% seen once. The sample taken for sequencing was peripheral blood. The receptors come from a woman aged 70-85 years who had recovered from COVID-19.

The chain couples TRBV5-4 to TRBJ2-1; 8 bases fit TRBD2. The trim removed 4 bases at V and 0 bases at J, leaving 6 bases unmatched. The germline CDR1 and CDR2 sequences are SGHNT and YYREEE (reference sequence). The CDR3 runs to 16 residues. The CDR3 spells CASSTGGLSSYNEQFF. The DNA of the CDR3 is TGTGCCAGCAGCACGGGAGGGCTCAGCTCCTACAATGAGCAGTTCTTC.

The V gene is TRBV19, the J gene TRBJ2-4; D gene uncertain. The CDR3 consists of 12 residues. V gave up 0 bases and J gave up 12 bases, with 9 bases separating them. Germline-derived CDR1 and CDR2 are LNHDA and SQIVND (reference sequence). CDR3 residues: CASSIDETRQYF. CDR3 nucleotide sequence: TGTGCCAGTAGTATAGATGAGACACGTCAGTACTTC.

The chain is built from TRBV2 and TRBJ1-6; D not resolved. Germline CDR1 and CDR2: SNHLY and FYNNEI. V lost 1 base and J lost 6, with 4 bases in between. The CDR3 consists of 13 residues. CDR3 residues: CASSEGANSPLHF. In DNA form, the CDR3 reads TGTGCCAGCAGTGAAGGGGCTAATTCACCCCTCCACTTT.

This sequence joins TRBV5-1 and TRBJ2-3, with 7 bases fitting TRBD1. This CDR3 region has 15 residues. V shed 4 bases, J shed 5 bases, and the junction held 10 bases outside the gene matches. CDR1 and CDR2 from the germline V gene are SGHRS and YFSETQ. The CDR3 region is CASSTLRGSEDTQYF. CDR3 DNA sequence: TGCGCCAGCAGCACACTCAGGGGGAGCGAAGATACGCAGTATTTT.

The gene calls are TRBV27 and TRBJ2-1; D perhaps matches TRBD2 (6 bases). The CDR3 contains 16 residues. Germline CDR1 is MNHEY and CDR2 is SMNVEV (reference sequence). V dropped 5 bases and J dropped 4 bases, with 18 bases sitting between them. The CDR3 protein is CASSTLDGSRYNEQFF. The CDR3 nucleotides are TGTGCCAGCAGTACCCTTGACGGGAGTAGGTACAATGAGCAGTTCTTC.

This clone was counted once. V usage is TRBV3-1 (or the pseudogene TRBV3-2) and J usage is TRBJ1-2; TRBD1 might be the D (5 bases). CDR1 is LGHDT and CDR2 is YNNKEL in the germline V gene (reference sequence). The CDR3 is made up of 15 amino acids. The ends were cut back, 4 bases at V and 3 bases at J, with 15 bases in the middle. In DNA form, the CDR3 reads TGTGCCAGCAGCCTCGGGTCAGGGTCTGACTATGGCTACACCTTC. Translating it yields CASSLGSGSDYGYTF.

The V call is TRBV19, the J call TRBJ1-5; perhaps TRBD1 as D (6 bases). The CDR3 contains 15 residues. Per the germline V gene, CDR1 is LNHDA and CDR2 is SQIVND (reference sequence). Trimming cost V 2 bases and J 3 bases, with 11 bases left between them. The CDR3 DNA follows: TGTGCCAGTAGTATAAGTAGGACAGACAATCAGCCCCAGCATTTT. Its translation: CASSISRTDNQPQHF.

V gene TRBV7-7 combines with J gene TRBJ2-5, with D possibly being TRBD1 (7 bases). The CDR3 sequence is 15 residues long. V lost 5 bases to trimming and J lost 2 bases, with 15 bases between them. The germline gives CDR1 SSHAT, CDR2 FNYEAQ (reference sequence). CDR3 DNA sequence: TGTGCCAGCAGCCAATTCCAGGGGGGACAAGAGACCCAGTACTTC. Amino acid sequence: CASSQFQGGQETQYF.

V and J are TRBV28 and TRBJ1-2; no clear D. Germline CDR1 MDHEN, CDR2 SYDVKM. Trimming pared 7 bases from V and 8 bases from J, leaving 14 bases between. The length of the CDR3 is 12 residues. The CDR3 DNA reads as TGTGCCAGCAAGAGTGAGCGACGGGGCTACACCTTC. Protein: CASKSERRGYTF.

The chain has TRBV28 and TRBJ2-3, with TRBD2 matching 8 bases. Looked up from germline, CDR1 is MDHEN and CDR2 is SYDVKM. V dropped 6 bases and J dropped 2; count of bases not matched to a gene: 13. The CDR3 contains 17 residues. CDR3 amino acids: CASSPVERGSHTDTQYF. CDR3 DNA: TGTGCCAGCAGCCCCGTTGAGCGGGGGAGTCACACAGATACGCAGTATTTT.

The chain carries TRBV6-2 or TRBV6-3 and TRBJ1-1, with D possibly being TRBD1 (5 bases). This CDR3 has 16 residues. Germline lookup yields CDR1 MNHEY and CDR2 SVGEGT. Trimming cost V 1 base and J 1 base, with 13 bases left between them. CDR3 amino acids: CASSYLGSRANTEAFF. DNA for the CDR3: TGTGCCAGCAGTTACTTGGGTTCCAGGGCGAACACTGAAGCTTTCTTT.

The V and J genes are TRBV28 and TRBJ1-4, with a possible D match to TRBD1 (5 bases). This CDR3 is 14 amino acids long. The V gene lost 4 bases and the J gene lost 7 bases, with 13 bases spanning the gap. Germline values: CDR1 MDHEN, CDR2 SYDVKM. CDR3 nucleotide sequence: TGTGCCAGCAGTTCCAGGGCCGGGGGTGAAAAACTGTTTTTT. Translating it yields CASSSRAGGEKLFF.

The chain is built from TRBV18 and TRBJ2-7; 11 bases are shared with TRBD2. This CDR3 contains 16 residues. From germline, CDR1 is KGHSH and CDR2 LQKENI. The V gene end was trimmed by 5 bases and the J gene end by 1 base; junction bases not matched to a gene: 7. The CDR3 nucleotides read TGTGCCAGCTCATACACACTAGCGGGGGTGTCCTACGAGCAGTACTTC. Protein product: CASSYTLAGVSYEQYF.

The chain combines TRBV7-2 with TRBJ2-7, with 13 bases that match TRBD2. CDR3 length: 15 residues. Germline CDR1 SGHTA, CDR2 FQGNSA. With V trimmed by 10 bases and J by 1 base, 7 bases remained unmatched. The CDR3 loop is CATGTSGAPSYEQYF. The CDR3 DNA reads TGTGCCACCGGGACTAGCGGGGCCCCGTCCTACGAGCAGTACTTC.

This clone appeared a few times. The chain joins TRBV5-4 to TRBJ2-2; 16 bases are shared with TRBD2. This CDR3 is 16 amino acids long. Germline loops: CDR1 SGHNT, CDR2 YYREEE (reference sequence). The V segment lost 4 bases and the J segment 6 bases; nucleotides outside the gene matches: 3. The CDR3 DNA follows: TGTGCCAGCAGCCCTGGGACTAGCGGGAGGGCCGGGGAGCTGTTTTTT. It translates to CASSPGTSGRAGELFF. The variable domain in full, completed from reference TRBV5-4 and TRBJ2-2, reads ETGVTQSPTHLIKTRGQQVTLRCSSQSGHNTVSWYQQALGQGPQFIFQYYREEENGRGNFPPRFSGLQFPNYSSELNVNALELDDSALYLCASSPGTSGRAGELFFGEGSRLTVL.

The CDR3 loop is CSAATGKTIYF. As DNA, the CDR3 is TGCAGTGCTGCCACAGGGAAGACCATATATTTT. This rearrangement joins TRBV20-1 to TRBJ1-3; D is possibly TRBD1 (6 bases). Germline V gene lookup returns CDR1 DFQATT and CDR2 SNEGSKA (reference sequence). Trimming cost V 5 bases and J 10 bases, with 12 bases left between them. This CDR3 contains 11 residues.

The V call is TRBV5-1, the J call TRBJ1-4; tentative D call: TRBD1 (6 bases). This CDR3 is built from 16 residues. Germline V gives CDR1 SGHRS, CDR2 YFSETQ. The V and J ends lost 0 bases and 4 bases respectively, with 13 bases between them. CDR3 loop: CASSLAPGQVNEKLFF. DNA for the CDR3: TGCGCCAGCAGCTTGGCCCCGGGACAAGTTAATGAAAAACTGTTTTTT.

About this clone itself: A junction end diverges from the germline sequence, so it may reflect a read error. CDR3 bases: TGTGCCAGCAGTTACTCGACTAGCATAGATACGCAGTATTTT. As protein: CASSYSTSIDTQYF. The rearrangement links TRBV6-6 to TRBJ2-3, with 7 bases matching TRBD2. CDR1 is MNHNY and CDR2 is SVGAGI in the germline V gene (reference sequence). The CDR3 covers 14 residues.

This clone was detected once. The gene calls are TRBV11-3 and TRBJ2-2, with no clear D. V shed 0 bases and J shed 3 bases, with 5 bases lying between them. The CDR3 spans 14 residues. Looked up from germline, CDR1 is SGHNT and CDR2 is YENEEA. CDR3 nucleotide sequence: TGTGCCAGCAGCTTAGATCGGGACACCGGGGAGCTGTTTTTT. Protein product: CASSLDRDTGELFF.

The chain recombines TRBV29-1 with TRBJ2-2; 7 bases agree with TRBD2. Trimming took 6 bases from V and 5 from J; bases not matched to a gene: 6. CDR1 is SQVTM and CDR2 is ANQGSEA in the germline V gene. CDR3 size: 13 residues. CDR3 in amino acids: CSVGTGGTGELFF. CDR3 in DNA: TGCAGCGTGGGGACGGGGGGAACCGGGGAGCTGTTTTTT.

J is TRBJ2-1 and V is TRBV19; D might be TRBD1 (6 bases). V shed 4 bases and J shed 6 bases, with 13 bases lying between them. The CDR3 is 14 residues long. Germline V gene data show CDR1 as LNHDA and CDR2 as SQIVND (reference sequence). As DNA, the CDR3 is TGTGCCAGTAGTACGACAGGAGGACCCAATGAGCAGTTCTTC. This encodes CASSTTGGPNEQFF. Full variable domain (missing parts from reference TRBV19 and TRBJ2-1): DGGITQSPKYLFRKEGQNVTLSCEQNLNHDAMYWYRQDPGQGLRLIYYSQIVNDFQKGDIAEGYSVSREKKESFPLTVTSAQKNPTAFYLCASSTTGGPNEQFFGPGTRLTVL.